The 19 T cell receptor beta chains below all came from one sample that was sequenced in a study of T cell repertoires in cytomegalovirus infection. TCRdb processed the reads anew with MiXCR; each CDR3 protein has one entry. The data hold some 100,000 distinct CDR3 sequences, with around 31% observed a single time. No antigen has been identified for these receptors. Sequenced material: CD8+ T cells from cultured PBMCs, taken from culture after CMV antigen stimulation. The receptors shown here come from a human donor in good health (CMV status not recorded). Some clones in this sample may be carry-over from other donors' samples.

This sequence joins TRBV9 and TRBJ1-1; D unclear. Germline-derived CDR1 and CDR2 are SGDLS and YYNGEE. Trimming cost V 0 bases and J 0 bases, with 9 bases left between them. The CDR3 contains 15 residues. The CDR3 region is CASSVEGLMNTEAFF. CDR3 DNA sequence: TGTGCCAGCAGCGTAGAGGGCCTTATGAACACTGAAGCTTTCTTT.

The count of this clonotype is one. A much bigger clone sits one base away, suggesting this may be a read error. The rearrangement links TRBV6-6 to TRBJ1-2, with a weak D call TRBD1 (5 bases). The CDR3 contains 17 residues. CDR1 and CDR2 (germline): MNHNY, SVGAGI (reference sequence). The CDR3 nucleotides read TGTGCCAGCAGTTACGAGGGGCGATTCCTTTCAGACTATGGCAACACCTTC. It translates to CASSYEGRFLSDYGNTF.

CDR3 loop: CASSWGLGNQPQHF. The CDR3, as DNA: TGTGCCAGCAGTTGGGGTCTTGGCAATCAGCCCCAGCATTTT. V gene TRBV6-8 combines with J gene TRBJ1-5, with no clear D. Germline V CDR1 and CDR2: MNHGY, SAAAGT. The CDR3 is made up of 14 amino acids. Between the trimmed V and J ends, which lost 4 bases and 2 bases, there was a span of 9 bases.

V gene TRBV29-1 combines with J gene TRBJ1-1; TRBD1 might be the D (5 bases). The CDR3 length is 12 residues. Per the germline V gene, CDR1 is SQVTM and CDR2 is ANQGSEA. Trimming left V 6 bases short and J 6 bases short, with 14 bases between. CDR3 nucleotides: TGCAGCGTAGTTCACCGAGGGGCTGAAGCTTTCTTT. This gives the protein CSVVHRGAEAFF.

This clonotype showed up just a few times. This chain joins TRBV7-9 and TRBJ2-2; D gene uncertain. V was clipped by 5 bases and J by 5 bases, with 6 bases between them. The CDR3 totals 12 residues. Germline V CDR1 and CDR2: SEHNR, FQNEAQ (reference sequence). Here the CDR3 reads CASSQPTGELFF. CDR3 DNA: TGTGCCAGCAGCCAGCCGACCGGGGAGCTGTTTTTT.

A remark on this clonotype: With a much larger clone just one base away, this may be a read error. The chain links TRBV7-4 to TRBJ1-5; D perhaps matches TRBD1 (6 bases). The CDR3 covers 17 residues. CDR1 and CDR2 from the germline V gene are SGHVT and SQSDAQ. Trimming stripped 3 bases from V and 1 base from J, with 16 bases between. This CDR3 is CASSFHGVGGSNQPQHF. The CDR3 nucleotides are TGTGCCAGCAGCTTTCATGGGGTAGGGGGGAGCAATCAGCCCCAGCATTTT.

This rearrangement joins TRBV9 to TRBJ2-7; 7 bases agree with TRBD2. This CDR3 is 15 amino acids long. Trimming at V came to 0 bases and at J to 3 bases, leaving 6 bases not matched to a gene. Germline CDR1 and CDR2: SGDLS and YYNGEE. The CDR3 sequence: CASSVGGGDNYEQYF. The DNA for the CDR3 is TGTGCCAGCAGCGTAGGCGGGGGAGATAACTACGAGCAGTACTTC.

The chain combines TRBV9 with TRBJ2-1; 7 nucleotides agree with TRBD1. V was clipped by 0 bases and J by 4 bases; unmatched bases: 13. This CDR3 is built from 18 residues. Per the germline V gene, CDR1 is SGDLS and CDR2 is YYNGEE. The CDR3 sequence: CASSVEGDSINNYNEQFF. CDR3 DNA: TGTGCCAGCAGCGTAGAGGGGGACAGCATAAACAATTACAATGAGCAGTTCTTC. Full variable domain (missing parts from reference TRBV9 and TRBJ2-1): DSGVTQTPKHLITATGQRVTLRCSPRSGDLSVYWYQQSLDQGLQFLIQYYNGEERAKGNILERFSAQQFPDLHSELNLSSLELGDSALYFCASSVEGDSINNYNEQFFGPGTRLTVL.

The DNA of the CDR3 is TGTGCCAGCAGCTTATCACAGACAGGGGCCTACAATGAGCAGTTCTTC. Translated, it gives CASSLSQTGAYNEQFF. The chain has TRBV7-3 and TRBJ2-1, with 8 bases matching TRBD1. V gave up 2 bases and J gave up 2 bases; unmatched junction bases: 5. Germline-derived CDR1 and CDR2 are SGHTA and FQGTGA. The CDR3 loop spans 16 amino acids.

This sequence joins TRBV27 and TRBJ2-7; D unresolved. V was pared by 4 bases and J by 2 bases, with 9 bases between. The CDR3 contains 13 residues. In germline, CDR1 is MNHEY, CDR2 SMNVEV (reference sequence). The CDR3 nucleotides read TGTGCCAGCAGTTCTAGGACGGCCTACGAGCAGTACTTC. Amino acids: CASSSRTAYEQYF.

The chain joins TRBV4-1 to TRBJ2-7; 9 bases are shared with TRBD1. The CDR3 totals 14 residues. Germline-derived CDR1 and CDR2 are MGHRA and YSYEKL. J gave up 5 bases and V 4 bases, and 6 bases lay outside the gene matches. As DNA, the CDR3 is TGCGCCAGCAGCCTACCTGGGACAGGGAACGAGCAGTACTTC. It specifies CASSLPGTGNEQYF.

The gene calls are TRBV6-5 and TRBJ2-5, with a possible D match to TRBD2 (6 bases). This CDR3 region has 14 residues. V was clipped by 5 bases and J by 5 bases, with 15 bases between them. Germline CDR1 MNHEY, CDR2 SVGAGI. The CDR3 DNA sequence: TGTGCCAGCAGTAGTCCAGGGACTCCGGAGACCCAGTACTTC. The encoded protein is CASSSPGTPETQYF.

For this clonotype: With a much larger clone just one base away, this may be a read error. The chain employs TRBV5-1 and TRBJ2-1, with 7 bases that match TRBD1. Germline CDR1 SGHRS, CDR2 YFSETQ. This CDR3 spans 12 amino acids. Germline trimming cut 4 bases from V and 15 bases from J; bases unmatched to any gene: 10. DNA of the CDR3: TGCGCCAGCAGCATAGACAGGGTAGTTTGGTTCTTC. This encodes CASSIDRVVWFF.

This clonotype turned up a few times. The chain combines TRBV7-8 with TRBJ1-1; TRBD1 agrees at 7 bases. V lost 1 base, J lost 4 bases, and 6 bases stayed unmatched. The CDR3 has 15 amino acids. CDR1 is SGHVS and CDR2 is FQNEAQ in the germline V gene. This chain's CDR3 is CASSLDSGGGTEAFF. The CDR3 region has the DNA TGTGCCAGCAGCTTAGATTCAGGGGGTGGCACTGAAGCTTTCTTT.

This clonotype was observed many times. The rearrangement links TRBV4-1 to TRBJ2-1, with TRBD2 identical over 12 bases. J gave up 2 bases and V 4 bases, and 3 bases lay outside the gene matches. Germline V gives CDR1 MGHRA, CDR2 YSYEKL. The CDR3 covers 16 residues. CDR3 bases: TGCGCCAGCAGCCGGACTAGCGGGGAAACCTACAATGAGCAGTTCTTC. It translates to CASSRTSGETYNEQFF.

This clonotype has at least ten counts. Germline is not matched at one junction end, which may reflect a read error. The rearrangement links TRBV7-9 to TRBJ1-3; D is undetermined. Germline V gene sequence: CDR1 SEHNR, CDR2 FQNEAQ (reference sequence). CDR3 length: 12 residues. The CDR3 DNA reads TGTGCCAGCAGCCCCTCACCGGGCCGGTTCGACTTT. Amino acids: CASSPSPGRFDF.

This chain links TRBV27 with TRBJ1-1; no reliable D call. The CDR3 runs to 13 residues. CDR1 is MNHEY and CDR2 is SMNVEV in the germline V gene (reference sequence). Between the trimmed V and J ends, which lost 4 bases and 2 bases, there was a span of 8 bases. The CDR3 spells CASSWQSNTEAFF. As DNA, the CDR3 is TGTGCCAGCAGTTGGCAGTCAAACACTGAAGCTTTCTTT.

The chain couples TRBV7-4 to TRBJ2-7; 10 bases are a match to TRBD1. This CDR3 is built from 12 residues. Germline trimming cut 9 bases from V and 6 bases from J; bases unmatched to any gene: 5. Germline loops: CDR1 SGHVT, CDR2 SQSDAQ. DNA of the CDR3: TGTGCCAGTGGGGGGGACAGGGGCGAGCAGTACTTC. This translates into CASGGDRGEQYF.

Many counts were recorded for this clonotype. The junction and the germline gene differ at one end; a read error may be behind it. J is TRBJ1-4 and V is TRBV27, with 8 nucleotides matching TRBD1. CDR1 and CDR2 from the germline V gene are MNHEY and SMNVEV (reference sequence). This CDR3 comprises 16 residues. The CDR3 sequence is CASSLSGGSTNEKLFF. DNA of the CDR3: TGTGCCAGCAGTCTATCAGGGGGCTCAACTAATGAAAAACTGTTTTTT.